This T cell receptor beta chain comes out of a study of T cell changes during pregnancy in multiple sclerosis. Libraries were prepared by immunoSEQ multiplex PCR; TCRdb keeps only in-frame clonotypes and omits some of them. Of tens of thousands of clones in the sample, roughly nine tenths are singletons; the top ten hold under 6.5%. The sequencing here drew on CD8+ T cells from peripheral blood mononuclear cells, taken in the second trimester of pregnancy. This sequence was found in a female donor with multiple sclerosis, enrolled in a pregnancy study.

In DNA, the CDR3 is TGTGCCAGTAGCAGACTAGCGGGAGGCAATGAGCAGTTCTTC. Amino acid sequence: CASSRLAGGNEQFF. V and J are TRBV19 and TRBJ2-1; TRBD2 matches at 13 bases. This CDR3 contains 14 residues. Germline trimming cut 6 bases from V and 6 bases from J; bases unmatched to any gene: 2. CDR1 is LNHDA and CDR2 is SQIVND in the germline V gene (reference sequence).